This T cell receptor (beta chain) was sequenced in a study of human T cells and chemical hapten exposure. Overall study context: Sensitization was performed using 2% DPC on a 2 cm by 2 cm upper inner arm skin site. Weekly administration of diphenylcyclopropenone to the scalp of patients continued throughout the approximately 23-week study. Women made up most patients, who had alopecia areata, totalis or universalis.

The time point was: pre-sensitization, week 0. The sample's treatment: therapeutic diphenylcyclopropenone sensitization with weekly scalp DPC. This clonotype turned up a few times. The CDR3 has 14 residues. Germline CDR1 SGHRS, CDR2 YFSETQ. Trimming took off 6 bases at V and 2 bases at J, with 13 bases between the two ends. The library tagged each cDNA molecule with unique molecular identifiers. Via MiXCR, TCRdb re-called the RACE reads, giving one row per CDR3 protein. The sample lists 89,000 or so distinct CDR3 sequences; 7.5% to 9.5% were seen once. This chain uses TRBV5-1 with TRBJ2-3; either TRBD1 or TRBD2 may supply D (5 bases each). This TCR came from a middle-aged man with alopecia areata. Some clones in this sample may be carry-over from other donors' samples. Material: whole blood, obtained in connection with sensitization to the hapten diphenylcyclopropenone (DPC). CDR3 bases: TGCGCCAGCAACCGGGACGGAATCACAGATACGCAGTATTTT. It specifies CASNRDGITDTQYF.